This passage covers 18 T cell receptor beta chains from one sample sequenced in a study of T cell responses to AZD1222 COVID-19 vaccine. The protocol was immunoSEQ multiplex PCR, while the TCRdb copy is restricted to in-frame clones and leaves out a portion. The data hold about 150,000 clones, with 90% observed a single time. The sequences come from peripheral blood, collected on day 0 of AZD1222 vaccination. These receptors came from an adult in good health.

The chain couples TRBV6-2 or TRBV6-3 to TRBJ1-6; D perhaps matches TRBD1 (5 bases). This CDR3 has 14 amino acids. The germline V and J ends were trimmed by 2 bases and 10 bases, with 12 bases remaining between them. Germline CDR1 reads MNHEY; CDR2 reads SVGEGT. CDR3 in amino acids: CASSYGTRGSPLHF. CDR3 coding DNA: TGTGCCAGCAGTTACGGGACCCGGGGGTCACCCCTCCACTTT.

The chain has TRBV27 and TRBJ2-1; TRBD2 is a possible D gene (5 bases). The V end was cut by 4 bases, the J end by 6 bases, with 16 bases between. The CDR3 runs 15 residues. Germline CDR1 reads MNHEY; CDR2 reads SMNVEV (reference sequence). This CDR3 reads CASSSSGLRANEQFF. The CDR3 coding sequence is TGTGCCAGCAGTTCGTCCGGACTGAGGGCCAATGAGCAGTTCTTC.

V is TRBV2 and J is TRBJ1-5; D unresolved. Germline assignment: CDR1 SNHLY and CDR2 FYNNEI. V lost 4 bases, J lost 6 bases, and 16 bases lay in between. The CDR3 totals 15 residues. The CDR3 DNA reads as TGTGCCAGCAGTGGAGGGCAGTCGGCCAGTCAGCCCCAGCATTTT. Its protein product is CASSGGQSASQPQHF.

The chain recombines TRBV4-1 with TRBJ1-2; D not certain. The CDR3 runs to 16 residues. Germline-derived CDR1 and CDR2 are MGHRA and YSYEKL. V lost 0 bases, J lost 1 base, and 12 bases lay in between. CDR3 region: CASSQDLVGNNYGYTF. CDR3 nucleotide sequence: TGCGCCAGCAGCCAAGATCTGGTTGGCAATAACTATGGCTACACCTTC.

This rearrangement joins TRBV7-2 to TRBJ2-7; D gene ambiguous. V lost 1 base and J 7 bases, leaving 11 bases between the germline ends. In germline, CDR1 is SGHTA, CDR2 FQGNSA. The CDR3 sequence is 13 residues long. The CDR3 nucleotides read TGTGCCAGCAGCTTAGACCCCAGCAATGAGCAGTACTTC. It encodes CASSLDPSNEQYF. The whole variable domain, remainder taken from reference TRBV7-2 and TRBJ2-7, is GAGVSQSPSNKVTEKGKDVELRCDPISGHTALYWYRQSLGQGLEFLIYFQGNSAPDKSGLPSDRFSAERTGGSVSTLTIQRTQQEDSAVYLCASSLDPSNEQYFGPGTRLTVT.

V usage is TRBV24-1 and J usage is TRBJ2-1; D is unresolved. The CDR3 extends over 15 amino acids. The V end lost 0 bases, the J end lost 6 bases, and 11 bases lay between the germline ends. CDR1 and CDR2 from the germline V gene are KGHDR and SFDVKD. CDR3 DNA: TGTGCCACCAGTGATTTGGGGGTGATGGGCAATGAGCAGTTCTTC. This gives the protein CATSDLGVMGNEQFF.

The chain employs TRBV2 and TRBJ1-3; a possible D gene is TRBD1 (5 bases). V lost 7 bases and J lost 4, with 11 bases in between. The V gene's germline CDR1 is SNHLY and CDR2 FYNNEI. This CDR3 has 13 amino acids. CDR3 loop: CASIRDGGNTIYF. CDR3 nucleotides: TGTGCCAGCATCCGGGACGGAGGAAACACCATATATTTT.

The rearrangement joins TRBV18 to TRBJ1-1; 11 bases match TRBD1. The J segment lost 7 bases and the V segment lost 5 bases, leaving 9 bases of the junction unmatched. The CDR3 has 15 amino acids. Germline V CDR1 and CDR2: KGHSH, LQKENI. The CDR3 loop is CASSSNRGTGGEAFF. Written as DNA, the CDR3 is TGTGCCAGCTCATCAAACCGCGGGACAGGGGGTGAAGCTTTCTTT.

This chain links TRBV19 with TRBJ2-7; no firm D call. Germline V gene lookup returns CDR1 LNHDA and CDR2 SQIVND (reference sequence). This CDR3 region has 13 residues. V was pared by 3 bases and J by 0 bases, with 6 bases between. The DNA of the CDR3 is TGTGCCAGTAGTATCGGCCCCTCCTACGAGCAGTACTTC. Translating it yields CASSIGPSYEQYF.

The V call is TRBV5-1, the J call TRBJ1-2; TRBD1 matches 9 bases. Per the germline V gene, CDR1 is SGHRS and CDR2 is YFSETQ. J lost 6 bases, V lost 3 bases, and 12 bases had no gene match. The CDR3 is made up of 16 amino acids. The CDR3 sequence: CASSSTTGGGENGYTF. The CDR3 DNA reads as TGCGCCAGCAGCTCAACAACAGGGGGCGGAGAAAATGGCTACACCTTC.

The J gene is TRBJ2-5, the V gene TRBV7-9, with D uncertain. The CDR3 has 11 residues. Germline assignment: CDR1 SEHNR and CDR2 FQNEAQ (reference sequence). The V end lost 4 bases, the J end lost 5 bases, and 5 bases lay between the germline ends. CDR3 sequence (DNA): TGTGCCAGCAGCTCAGCGGAGACCCAGTACTTC. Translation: CASSSAETQYF.

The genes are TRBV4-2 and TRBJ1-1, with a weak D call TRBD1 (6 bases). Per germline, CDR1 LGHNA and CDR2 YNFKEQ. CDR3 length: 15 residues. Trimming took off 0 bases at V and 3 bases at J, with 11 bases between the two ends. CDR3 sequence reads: CASSQDFRGDTEAFF. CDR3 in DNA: TGTGCCAGCAGCCAAGATTTCAGGGGCGACACTGAAGCTTTCTTT.

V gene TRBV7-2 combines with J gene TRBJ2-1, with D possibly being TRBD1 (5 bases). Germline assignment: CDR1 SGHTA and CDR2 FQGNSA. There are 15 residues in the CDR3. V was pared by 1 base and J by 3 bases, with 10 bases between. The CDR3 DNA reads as TGTGCCAGCAGCTTAGAACCCAGGGACTACAATGAGCAGTTCTTC. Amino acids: CASSLEPRDYNEQFF. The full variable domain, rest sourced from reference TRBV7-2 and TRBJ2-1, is GAGVSQSPSNKVTEKGKDVELRCDPISGHTALYWYRQSLGQGLEFLIYFQGNSAPDKSGLPSDRFSAERTGGSVSTLTIQRTQQEDSAVYLCASSLEPRDYNEQFFGPGTRLTVL.

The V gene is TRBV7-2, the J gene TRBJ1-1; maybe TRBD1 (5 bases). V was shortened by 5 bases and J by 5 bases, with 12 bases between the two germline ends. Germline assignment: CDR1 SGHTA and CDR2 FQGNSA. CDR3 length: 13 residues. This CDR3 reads CASSVTVKTEAFF. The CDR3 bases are TGTGCCAGCAGCGTGACAGTTAAGACTGAAGCTTTCTTT.

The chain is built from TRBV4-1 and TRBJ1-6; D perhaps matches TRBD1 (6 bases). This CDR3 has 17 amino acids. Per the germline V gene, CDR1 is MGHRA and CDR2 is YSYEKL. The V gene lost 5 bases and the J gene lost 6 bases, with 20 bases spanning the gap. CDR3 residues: CASSSDIGTKANSPLHF. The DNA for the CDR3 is TGCGCCAGCAGCTCCGACATAGGGACAAAGGCTAATTCACCCCTCCACTTT.

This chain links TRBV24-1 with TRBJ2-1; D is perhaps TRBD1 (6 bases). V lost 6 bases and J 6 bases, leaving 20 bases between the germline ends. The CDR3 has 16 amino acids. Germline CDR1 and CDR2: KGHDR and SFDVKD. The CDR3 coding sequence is TGTGCCACCAGTCCTACAGGGATAATGGTCGGCAATGAGCAGTTCTTC. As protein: CATSPTGIMVGNEQFF.

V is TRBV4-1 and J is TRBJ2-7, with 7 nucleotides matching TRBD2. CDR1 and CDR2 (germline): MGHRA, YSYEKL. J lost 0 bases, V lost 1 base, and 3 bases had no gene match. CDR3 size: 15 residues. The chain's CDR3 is CASSQVQRGSYEQYF. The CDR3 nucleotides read TGCGCCAGCAGCCAAGTCCAGCGGGGCTCCTACGAGCAGTACTTC.

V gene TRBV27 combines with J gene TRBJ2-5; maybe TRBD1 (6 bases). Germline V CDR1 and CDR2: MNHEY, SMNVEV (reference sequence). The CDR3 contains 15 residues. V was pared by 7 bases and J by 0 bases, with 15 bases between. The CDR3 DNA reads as TGTGCCAGCAAACTCCAGGGGCAGCACCAAGAGACCCAGTACTTC. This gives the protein CASKLQGQHQETQYF.